The TCR beta chain under discussion was sequenced for a study of CD8 T cells in ankylosing spondylitis. Trimming took 3 bases from V and 1 from J; bases not matched to a gene: 5. The germline CDR1 and CDR2 sequences are DFQATT and SNEGSKA (reference sequence). The CDR3 spans 14 residues. MiXCR, run by TCRdb on the 5' RACE reads, gives a single entry per CDR3 protein. The sample has 300,000 to 400,000 distinct CDR3 sequences, 20% to 25% seen once. On this clonotype itself: The antigen remains unidentified.

Study-level points and caveats: Made up of fewer than ten highly homologous variants, a TCR beta motif appeared characteristic of ankylosing spondylitis blood. Significantly higher representation of disease-linked clones was reported for matched ankylosing spondylitis synovial fluid. Prior literature has documented some motif variants in synovial fluid and blood from reactive arthritis.

Sequencing used blood, either unsorted or a sorted T cell fraction (not recorded which). This sequence originates from a male donor with ankylosing spondylitis or in good health (not recorded which). V is TRBV20-1 and J is TRBJ1-1; 7 positions match TRBD1. The CDR3 DNA is TGCAGTGCTAGGGACAGGTCAACGAACACTGAAGCTTTCTTT. Its protein product is CSARDRSTNTEAFF.